One and the same sample provided the 13 T cell receptor beta chains below, sequenced in a study of blood T cells in healthy people across ages. Combining a sample-barcoded 5' primer with a J-beta primer mix, a second PCR ran for roughly 6 to 12 cycles. TCRdb reprocessed the 5' RACE reads via MiXCR and lists one record per CDR3 protein. The table has under 1,000,000 distinct CDR3 sequences, under 40% seen once. Input material: blood. These TCRs come from a man younger than 35 in good health.

This clonotype has ten or more counts. DNA for the CDR3: TGTGCCATCAGTGAACCTCTCCGACTCACCGACGCAGATACGCAGTATTTT. Protein sequence: CAISEPLRLTDADTQYF. The chain links TRBV10-3 to TRBJ2-3, with no clear D. Germline assignment: CDR1 ENHRY and CDR2 SYGVKD. This CDR3 contains 17 residues. Trimming stripped 3 bases from V and 4 bases from J, with 20 bases between.

This clonotype was observed at least ten times. This chain joins TRBV7-9 and TRBJ2-3, with TRBD2 as a possible D gene (5 bases). The CDR3 is 13 residues long. Trimming removed 6 bases from V and 2 bases from J, with 9 bases in between. CDR1 is SEHNR and CDR2 is FQNEAQ in the germline V gene (reference sequence). CDR3 sequence reads: CASSSGNTDTQYF. CDR3 nucleotide sequence: TGTGCCAGCAGTTCGGGGAACACAGATACGCAGTATTTT.

The chain is built from TRBV28 and TRBJ2-3; 12 bases align to TRBD2. The ends lost 5 bases at V and 3 bases at J; junction bases unmatched: 9. The CDR3 loop spans 17 amino acids. Germline CDR1 MDHEN, CDR2 SYDVKM. This CDR3 is CASSAAGLAGKTDTQYF. DNA for the CDR3: TGTGCCAGCAGTGCCGCTGGACTAGCGGGGAAAACAGATACGCAGTATTTT.

The chain uses TRBV27 and TRBJ2-5; D gene unclear. Germline V gene sequence: CDR1 MNHEY, CDR2 SMNVEV (reference sequence). The CDR3 contains 14 residues. With 6 bases removed from V and 4 bases from J, the gap between germline ends came to 15 bases. As DNA, the CDR3 is TGTGCCAGCAGCCGGGCCTTATGGAGAGAGACCCAGTACTTC. As protein: CASSRALWRETQYF.

The V and J genes are TRBV11-1 and TRBJ2-3; a weak D match, TRBD2 (5 bases). The CDR3 length is 14 residues. V lost 3 bases to trimming and J lost 5 bases, with 12 bases between them. Germline V CDR1 and CDR2: SGHAT, FQDESV (reference sequence). The CDR3 is CASSFRTGEDTQYF. In DNA, the CDR3 is TGTGCCAGCAGCTTCCGGACCGGGGAAGATACGCAGTATTTT.

In DNA, the CDR3 is TGTGCCAGCAGCGCCTGGGACGGGAATACACAAGAGACCCAGTACTTC. This codes for CASSAWDGNTQETQYF. The chain has TRBV7-9 and TRBJ2-5; TRBD1 or TRBD2 may be the D gene (5 bases each). CDR3 length: 16 amino acids. Germline assignment: CDR1 SEHNR and CDR2 FQNEAQ (reference sequence). Trimming stripped 5 bases from V and 2 bases from J, with 18 bases between.

This clonotype was observed a few times. J is TRBJ2-1 and V is TRBV4-1; 10 bases fit TRBD2. Germline-derived CDR1 and CDR2 are MGHRA and YSYEKL. Trimming at V came to 1 base and at J to 4 bases, leaving 7 bases not matched to a gene. This CDR3 contains 17 residues. The CDR3 DNA reads TGCGCCAGCAGCCAAGGTCTCCAGCGGGGGGGTTACAATGAGCAGTTCTTC. Its translation: CASSQGLQRGGYNEQFF.

This clonotype appeared once. The gene calls are TRBV7-9 and TRBJ2-1; perhaps TRBD2 as D (5 bases). Trimming left V 5 bases short and J 4 bases short, with 15 bases between. Germline V gene data show CDR1 as SEHNR and CDR2 as FQNEAQ (reference sequence). There are 15 residues in the CDR3. Written as DNA, the CDR3 is TGTGCCAGCAGCCCCAGCGTAGCGCTGTACAATGAGCAGTTCTTC. Translation gives CASSPSVALYNEQFF.

The chain carries TRBV12-3 or TRBV12-4 and TRBJ2-1; no definite D call. The V and J ends lost 1 base and 3 bases respectively, with 4 bases between them. The CDR3 covers 13 residues. CDR3 nucleotides: TGTGCCAGCAGTTTAGACGACTACAATGAGCAGTTCTTC. Its translation: CASSLDDYNEQFF.

The chain couples TRBV9 to TRBJ2-3, with D unresolved. V was trimmed by 1 base and J by 6 bases, leaving 12 bases between them. CDR1 SGDLS and CDR2 YYNGEE come from the germline V gene. This CDR3 has 14 amino acids. The CDR3 spells CASSVRSGPDTQYF. Written as DNA, the CDR3 is TGTGCCAGCAGCGTAAGGTCTGGGCCGGATACGCAGTATTTT.

A remark on this clonotype: The junction and the germline gene differ at one end; a read error may be behind it. The chain recombines TRBV7-8 with TRBJ2-1; TRBD2 matches at 13 bases. Germline V gene sequence: CDR1 SGHVS, CDR2 FQNEAQ. The CDR3 runs to 16 residues. CDR3 nucleotide sequence: TGTGCCGGCAGTCCAAGACTAGCGGGGGGCCCCAATGAGCAGTTCTTC. It yields the protein CAGSPRLAGGPNEQFF.

The rearrangement links TRBV4-2 to TRBJ2-2, with D perhaps TRBD1 (6 bases). The CDR3 runs to 17 residues. The V gene lost 4 bases and the J gene lost 8 bases, with 23 bases spanning the gap. Germline assignment: CDR1 LGHNA and CDR2 YNFKEQ. CDR3 sequence: CASSREQGSVGGGELFF. CDR3 nucleotides: TGTGCCAGCAGCCGCGAACAGGGATCGGTCGGCGGGGGGGAGCTGTTTTTT.

Ten or more counts support this clonotype. The V call is TRBV20-1, the J call TRBJ2-7, with 9 positions matching TRBD2. The CDR3 consists of 16 residues. Germline lookup yields CDR1 DFQATT and CDR2 SNEGSKA (reference sequence). The V segment lost 2 bases and the J segment 4 bases; nucleotides outside the gene matches: 12. The CDR3 spells CSARPSGVLPFYEQYF. In DNA form, the CDR3 reads TGCAGTGCTAGACCTAGCGGGGTACTACCATTTTACGAGCAGTACTTC.